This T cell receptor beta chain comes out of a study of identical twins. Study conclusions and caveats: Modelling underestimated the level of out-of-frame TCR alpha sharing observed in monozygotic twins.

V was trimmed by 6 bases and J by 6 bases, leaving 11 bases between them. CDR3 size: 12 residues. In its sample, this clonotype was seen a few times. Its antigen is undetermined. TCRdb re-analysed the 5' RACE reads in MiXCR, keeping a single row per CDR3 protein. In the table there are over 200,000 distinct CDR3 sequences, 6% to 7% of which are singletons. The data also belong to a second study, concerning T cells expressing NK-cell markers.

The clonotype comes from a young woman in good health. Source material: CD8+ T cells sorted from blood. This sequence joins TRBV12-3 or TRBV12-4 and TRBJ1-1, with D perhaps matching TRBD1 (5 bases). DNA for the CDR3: TGTGCCAGCAGACTCGGAGGGGCTGAAGCTTTCTTT. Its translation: CASRLGGAEAFF.